These 28 T cell receptor beta chains were all obtained from the same sample, sequenced in a study of blood T cell repertoires in COVID-19. Libraries were prepared by immunoSEQ multiplex PCR; TCRdb keeps only in-frame clonotypes and omits some of them. In the table there are approximately 110,000 clones, more than 70% of which are singletons. Material: peripheral blood. The receptor set was obtained from a human donor in a cohort sampled during active COVID-19.

The chain has TRBV27 and TRBJ1-1, with D possibly being TRBD1 (6 bases). The CDR3 is made up of 14 amino acids. CDR1 and CDR2 (germline): MNHEY, SMNVEV (reference sequence). Trimming shortened V by 2 bases and J by 0 bases, and 7 bases separated the two germline ends. This CDR3 reads CASSLGQMNTEAFF. In nucleotides, the CDR3 is TGTGCCAGCAGTTTAGGACAGATGAACACTGAAGCTTTCTTT.

The chain carries TRBV28 and TRBJ2-5; 9 nucleotides match TRBD1. With V trimmed by 5 bases and J by 5 bases, 12 bases remained unmatched. Germline CDR1 and CDR2: MDHEN and SYDVKM. The CDR3 length is 16 residues. The CDR3 DNA sequence: TGTGCCAGCAGTCCCTGGACAGGGGAGAGGGGTGAGACCCAGTACTTC. Amino acids: CASSPWTGERGETQYF.

In DNA, the CDR3 is TGTGCCAGCAGCTTAGCTAAGACTAGCGGGAGGAACTACGAGCAGTACTTC. Translated, it gives CASSLAKTSGRNYEQYF. The rearrangement links TRBV7-2 to TRBJ2-7, with 13 nucleotides matching TRBD2. This CDR3 has 17 amino acids. V lost 0 bases, J lost 3 bases, and 5 bases stayed unmatched. Germline-derived CDR1 and CDR2 are SGHTA and FQGNSA.

The J gene is TRBJ1-5, the V gene TRBV6-5; possibly TRBD1 for D (6 bases). The CDR3 totals 14 residues. CDR1 and CDR2 from the germline V gene are MNHEY and SVGAGI. The germline V and J ends were trimmed by 8 bases and 7 bases, with 18 bases remaining between them. DNA of the CDR3: TGTGCCAGCGTACGGTGGGGGGGCGGGCAGCCCCAGCATTTT. Its translation is CASVRWGGGQPQHF.

V is TRBV13 and J is TRBJ2-3; 14 bases match TRBD2. The germline V gene has CDR1 PRHDT and CDR2 FYEKMQ (reference sequence). The CDR3 contains 17 residues. Germline trimming cut 5 bases from V and 4 bases from J; bases unmatched to any gene: 8. The DNA of the CDR3 is TGTGCCAGCAGCGGGACTAGCGGGAGTTCTCGCCCAGATACGCAGTATTTT. It encodes CASSGTSGSSRPDTQYF.

CDR3 loop: CASTPTGGASYNEQFF. The DNA of the CDR3 is TGTGCCAGCACCCCCACAGGGGGCGCGTCCTACAATGAGCAGTTCTTC. J is TRBJ2-1 and V is TRBV7-2; 9 bases line up with TRBD1. The germline V gene encodes CDR1 SGHTA and CDR2 FQGNSA. The CDR3 length is 16 residues. V shed 7 bases and J 1 base; nucleotides not matched to a gene: 8.

V and J are TRBV3-1 (or the pseudogene TRBV3-2) and TRBJ2-2, with 8 bases aligning to TRBD1. J lost 7 bases, V lost 7 bases, and 5 bases had no gene match. Germline V gives CDR1 LGHDT, CDR2 YNNKEL (reference sequence). The length of the CDR3 is 13 residues. CDR3 bases: TGTGCCAGCACCAGAGGGACAGGCGGGGAGCTGTTTTTT. Translating gives CASTRGTGGELFF.

This clone was counted once. The V gene is TRBV2, the J gene TRBJ1-1; 9 nucleotides align to TRBD1. This CDR3 contains 14 residues. Germline CDR1 SNHLY, CDR2 FYNNEI. V gave up 6 bases and J gave up 1 base; unmatched junction bases: 3. CDR3 bases: TGTGCCAGCAGCGCGGGACAGGGGAACACTGAAGCTTTCTTT. It encodes CASSAGQGNTEAFF.

This clone has more than one count but fewer than ten. The rearrangement links TRBV11-2 to TRBJ2-7, with 9 bases identical to TRBD2. This CDR3 spans 14 amino acids. V shed 6 bases and J 0 bases; nucleotides not matched to a gene: 3. Germline assignment: CDR1 SGHAT and CDR2 FQNNGV. Here the CDR3 reads CASSLSGSSYEQYF. The CDR3 DNA sequence: TGTGCCAGCAGTCTTAGCGGGAGCTCCTACGAGCAGTACTTC. Combining the CDR3 with reference TRBV11-2 and TRBJ2-7 gives the whole variable domain EAGVAQSPRYKIIEKRQSVAFWCNPISGHATLYWYQQILGQGPKLLIQFQNNGVVDDSQLPKDRFSAERLKGVDSTLKIQPAKLEDSAVYLCASSLSGSSYEQYFGPGTRLTVT.

The chain combines TRBV28 with TRBJ1-4; 10 bases line up with TRBD1. Germline loops: CDR1 MDHEN, CDR2 SYDVKM. This CDR3 has 15 amino acids. The J segment lost 12 bases and the V segment lost 2 bases, leaving 9 bases of the junction unmatched. The CDR3 protein is CASSLIRTGGAELFF. CDR3 DNA sequence: TGTGCCAGCAGTTTAATCCGGACAGGGGGTGCAGAACTGTTTTTT. Full variable domain (rest looked up from reference TRBV28 and TRBJ1-4): DVKVTQSSRYLVKRTGEKVFLECVQDMDHENMFWYRQDPGLGLRLIYFSYDVKMKEKGDIPEGYSVSREKKERFSLILESASTNQTSMYLCASSLIRTGGAELFFGSGTQLSVL.

The J gene is TRBJ2-1, the V gene TRBV2; TRBD2 aligns across 10 bases. In germline, CDR1 is SNHLY, CDR2 FYNNEI. CDR3 length: 16 amino acids. Trimming cost V 0 bases and J 10 bases; bases outside gene matches: 9. CDR3 DNA sequence: TGTGCCAGCAGTGAAGCTCCTAGCGGGGGTGATTTAGAGCAGTTCTTC. The encoded protein is CASSEAPSGGDLEQFF. Full variable domain (rest looked up from reference TRBV2 and TRBJ2-1): EPEVTQTPSHQVTQMGQEVILRCVPISNHLYFYWYRQILGQKVEFLVSFYNNEISEKSEIFDDQFSVERPDGSNFTLKIRSTKLEDSAMYFCASSEAPSGGDLEQFFGPGTRLTVL.

A single count supports this clone. The chain has TRBV19 and TRBJ2-2; TRBD1 is a possible D gene (6 bases). Germline V gene sequence: CDR1 LNHDA, CDR2 SQIVND (reference sequence). The ends were cut back, 5 bases at V and 0 bases at J, with 10 bases in the middle. The CDR3 length is 15 residues. CDR3 protein: CASSVGQSNTGELFF. CDR3 coding DNA: TGTGCCAGTAGTGTTGGACAGTCGAACACCGGGGAGCTGTTTTTT.

The J gene is TRBJ2-2, the V gene TRBV19, with TRBD2 matching 10 bases. CDR1 LNHDA and CDR2 SQIVND come from the germline V gene (reference sequence). There are 19 residues in the CDR3. Trimming removed 3 bases from V and 1 base from J; junction bases left unmatched: 11. The CDR3 loop reads CASSIKPLAGARNTGELFF. The CDR3 nucleotides read TGTGCCAGTAGTATTAAACCCCTAGCGGGAGCGAGGAACACCGGGGAGCTGTTTTTT.

The V and J genes are TRBV28 and TRBJ2-7; D might be TRBD2 (6 bases). CDR1 is MDHEN, CDR2 SYDVKM, per germline. The CDR3 is 17 amino acids. Trimming took 0 bases from V and 0 from J, leaving 15 bases between them. CDR3 sequence: CASSLWVWGRTSYEQYF. In nucleotides, the CDR3 is TGTGCCAGCAGTTTATGGGTTTGGGGGAGGACCTCCTACGAGCAGTACTTC. Based on the CDR3 plus reference TRBV28 and TRBJ2-7, the full variable domain is DVKVTQSSRYLVKRTGEKVFLECVQDMDHENMFWYRQDPGLGLRLIYFSYDVKMKEKGDIPEGYSVSREKKERFSLILESASTNQTSMYLCASSLWVWGRTSYEQYFGPGTRLTVT.

CDR3 protein: CASSSRGGEQYF. The CDR3 region has the DNA TGCGCCAGCAGCTCCCGGGGGGGGGAGCAGTACTTC. The rearrangement uses TRBV4-1 and TRBJ2-7; 8 nucleotides match TRBD2. With 5 bases clipped from V and 7 bases from J, the junction kept 4 bases outside the gene matches. Germline CDR1 is MGHRA and CDR2 is YSYEKL. This CDR3 has 12 residues.

The sample holds one count of this clone. The rearrangement joins TRBV27 to TRBJ2-3; 13 nucleotides line up with TRBD2. Germline loops: CDR1 MNHEY, CDR2 SMNVEV (reference sequence). V trimming: 5 bases; J trimming: 3 bases; junction bases outside the gene matches: 5. This CDR3 region has 16 residues. CDR3 amino acids: CASSNRTSGSTDTQYF. The CDR3 DNA follows: TGTGCCAGCAGTAACCGGACTAGCGGGAGTACAGATACGCAGTATTTT.

The chain joins TRBV10-3 to TRBJ2-3, with 8 bases identical to TRBD2. Germline V gene sequence: CDR1 ENHRY, CDR2 SYGVKD. The V gene end was trimmed by 7 bases and the J gene end by 1 base; junction bases not matched to a gene: 4. CDR3 size: 14 residues. CDR3: CAITAAGGTDTQYF. The CDR3 DNA reads TGTGCCATCACCGCAGCGGGAGGCACAGATACGCAGTATTTT.

This chain uses TRBV30 with TRBJ1-5; weak D call: TRBD1 (5 bases). The CDR3 loop spans 16 amino acids. In germline, CDR1 is GTSNPN, CDR2 SVGIG (reference sequence). Between the trimmed V and J ends, which lost 1 base and 3 bases, there was a span of 16 bases. The CDR3 loop is CAWSAPGGWANQPQHF. CDR3 DNA: TGTGCCTGGAGTGCCCCGGGGGGGTGGGCCAATCAGCCCCAGCATTTT.

This chain joins TRBV6-2 or TRBV6-3 and TRBJ2-7; 7 bases map to TRBD1. The V gene's germline CDR1 is MNHEY and CDR2 SVGEGT. The CDR3 has 15 residues. Losses at the gene ends were 5 bases for V and 0 bases for J; bases not matched to a gene: 7. CDR3 protein: CASSTRDRSSYEQYF. CDR3 nucleotides: TGTGCCAGCAGTACCCGGGACAGAAGCTCCTACGAGCAGTACTTC.

The rearrangement joins TRBV10-3 to TRBJ2-7; 8 bases agree with TRBD2. CDR3 size: 14 residues. The V and J ends lost 6 bases and 2 bases, in that order; junction bases with no gene match: 6. From germline, CDR1 is ENHRY and CDR2 SYGVKD. For the CDR3, the DNA is TGTGCCATCAGGAAAACTAGCGGTGCCTACGAGCAGTACTTC. Its protein product is CAIRKTSGAYEQYF.

This chain uses TRBV2 with TRBJ1-2, with TRBD1 matching over 7 bases. The J segment lost 12 bases and the V segment lost 6 bases, leaving 1 base of the junction unmatched. The CDR3 runs to 9 residues. Germline V gene lookup returns CDR1 SNHLY and CDR2 FYNNEI. The CDR3 region has the DNA TGTGCCAGCAGGGACAGGCACACCTTC. Translating it yields CASRDRHTF.

This clone was seen just once. In DNA, the CDR3 is TGCGCCAGCAGCCATACCTCGGCGGGAGCGGGAACAGATACGCAGTATTTT. Protein: CASSHTSAGAGTDTQYF. The chain carries TRBV4-3 and TRBJ2-3; 7 positions agree with TRBD2. After removal of 3 bases from V and 3 bases from J, the junction contained 12 bases not matched to a gene. The CDR3 loop spans 17 amino acids. Germline loops: CDR1 LGHNA, CDR2 YSLEER.

The V and J genes are TRBV27 and TRBJ2-2; D may be TRBD1 (6 bases). CDR1 MNHEY and CDR2 SMNVEV come from the germline V gene (reference sequence). The V gene lost 6 bases and the J gene lost 3 bases, with 14 bases spanning the gap. This CDR3 has 15 residues. The CDR3 region has the DNA TGTGCCAGCAGCCCCCAGGACAGCTACACCGGGGAGCTGTTTTTT. As protein: CASSPQDSYTGELFF.

The chain joins TRBV6-5 to TRBJ2-5; TRBD2 matches 8 bases. The CDR3 has 15 residues. V lost 10 bases and J lost 3; bases outside the gene matches: 13. Germline assignment: CDR1 MNHEY and CDR2 SVGAGI. DNA for the CDR3: TGTGCCACTCGGGAGCGGGGGCGGGAAGAAGAGACCCAGTACTTC. Translating gives CATRERGREEETQYF.

This clone was picked up many times. The chain combines TRBV5-1 with TRBJ2-2; D possibly corresponds to TRBD1 (6 bases). Germline CDR1 SGHRS, CDR2 YFSETQ. Trimming pared 4 bases from V and 2 bases from J, leaving 12 bases between. The CDR3 covers 15 residues. CDR3 sequence: CASSPGQKNTGELFF. The CDR3 nucleotides read TGCGCCAGCAGCCCCGGACAGAAAAACACCGGGGAGCTGTTTTTT.

The rearrangement uses TRBV5-5 and TRBJ2-1; 15 bases match TRBD2. The V gene end was trimmed by 4 bases and the J gene end by 7 bases; junction bases not matched to a gene: 9. Germline-derived CDR1 and CDR2 are SGHKS and YYEKEE (reference sequence). The length of the CDR3 is 17 residues. The CDR3 coding sequence is TGTGCCAGCAGCCCTAATAGGGGACTAGCGGGAGGTAATGAGCAGTTCTTC. It encodes CASSPNRGLAGGNEQFF.

J is TRBJ1-2 and V is TRBV30, with a possible D match to TRBD1 (5 bases). CDR3 length: 13 residues. V shed 5 bases and J shed 4 bases, with 14 bases lying between them. Germline V gene data show CDR1 as GTSNPN and CDR2 as SVGIG (reference sequence). The CDR3 DNA follows: TGTGCCTGGTCCGGAGGGGAAATCTATGGCTACACCTTC. It translates to CAWSGGEIYGYTF.

The rearrangement links TRBV28 to TRBJ2-3; 9 bases fit TRBD2. This CDR3 spans 15 amino acids. V trimming: 1 base; J trimming: 3 bases; junction bases outside the gene matches: 2. Germline assignment: CDR1 MDHEN and CDR2 SYDVKM. The CDR3 DNA sequence: TGTGCCAGCAGTTTATTTAGCGGGAGTACAGATACGCAGTATTTT. Amino acid sequence: CASSLFSGSTDTQYF.